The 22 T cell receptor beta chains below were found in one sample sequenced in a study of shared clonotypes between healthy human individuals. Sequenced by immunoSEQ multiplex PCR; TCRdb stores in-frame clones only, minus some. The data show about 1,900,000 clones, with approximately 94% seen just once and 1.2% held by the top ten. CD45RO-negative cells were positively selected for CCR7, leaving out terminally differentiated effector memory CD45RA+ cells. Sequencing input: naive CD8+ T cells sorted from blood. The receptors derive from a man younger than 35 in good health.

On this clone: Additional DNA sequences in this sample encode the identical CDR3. The DNA of the CDR3 is TGTGCCAGCAGTGAAATTGGCGGCGAGCAGTACTTC. This gives the protein CASSEIGGEQYF. The gene calls are TRBV6-1 and TRBJ2-7, with no clear D. The CDR3 spans 12 residues. Germline assignment: CDR1 MNHNS and CDR2 SASEGT. The V end lost 2 bases, the J end lost 6 bases, and 8 bases lay between the germline ends.

CDR3 amino acids: CASSAGTKYEQYF. DNA of the CDR3: TGTGCCAGCAGCGCCGGGACAAAGTACGAGCAGTACTTC. The chain joins TRBV9 to TRBJ2-7, with D perhaps TRBD1 (6 bases). CDR1 is SGDLS, CDR2 YYNGEE, per germline. The CDR3 consists of 13 residues. Trimming pared 3 bases from V and 4 bases from J, leaving 11 bases between.

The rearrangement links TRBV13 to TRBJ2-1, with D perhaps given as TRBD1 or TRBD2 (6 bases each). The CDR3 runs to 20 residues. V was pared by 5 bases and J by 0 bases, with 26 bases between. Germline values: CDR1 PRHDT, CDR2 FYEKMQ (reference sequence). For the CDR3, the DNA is TGTGCCAGCAGCCCCCAACAGCGGGCCCCAGGGGATCCCTCCTACAATGAGCAGTTCTTC. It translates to CASSPQQRAPGDPSYNEQFF.

The CDR3 region is CASSLILAGDNSPLHF. The CDR3 region has the DNA TGTGCCAGCAGTTTAATCTTGGCAGGGGATAATTCACCCCTCCACTTT. The chain has TRBV28 and TRBJ1-6, with a possible D match to TRBD1 (6 bases). Germline V lookup: CDR1 MDHEN, CDR2 SYDVKM. This CDR3 comprises 16 residues. The germline V and J ends were trimmed by 2 bases and 5 bases, with 13 bases remaining between them.

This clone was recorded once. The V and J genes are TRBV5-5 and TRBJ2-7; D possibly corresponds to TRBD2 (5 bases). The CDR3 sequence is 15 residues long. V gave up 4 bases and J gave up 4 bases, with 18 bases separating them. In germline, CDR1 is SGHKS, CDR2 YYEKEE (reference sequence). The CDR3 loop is CASSLIGLAKYEQYF. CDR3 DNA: TGTGCCAGCAGCCTCATCGGGCTAGCAAAGTACGAGCAGTACTTC.

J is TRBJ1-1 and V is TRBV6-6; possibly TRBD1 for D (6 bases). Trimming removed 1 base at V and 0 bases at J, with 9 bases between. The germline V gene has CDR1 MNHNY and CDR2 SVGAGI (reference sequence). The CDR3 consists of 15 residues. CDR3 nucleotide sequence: TGTGCCAGCAGTTACTACGGGGGCATGAACACTGAAGCTTTCTTT. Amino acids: CASSYYGGMNTEAFF.

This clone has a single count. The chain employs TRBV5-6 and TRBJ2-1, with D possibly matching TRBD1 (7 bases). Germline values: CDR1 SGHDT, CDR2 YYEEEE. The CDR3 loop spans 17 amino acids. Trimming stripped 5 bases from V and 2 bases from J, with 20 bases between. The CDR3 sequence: CASSQGGPPSTYNEQFF. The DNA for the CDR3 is TGTGCCAGCAGTCAGGGGGGACCGCCTTCGACCTACAATGAGCAGTTCTTC. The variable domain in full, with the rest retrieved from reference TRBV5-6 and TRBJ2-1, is DAGVTQSPTHLIKTRGQQVTLRCSPKSGHDTVSWYQQALGQGPQFIFQYYEEEERQRGNFPDRFSGHQFPNYSSELNVNALLLGDSALYLCASSQGGPPSTYNEQFFGPGTRLTVL.

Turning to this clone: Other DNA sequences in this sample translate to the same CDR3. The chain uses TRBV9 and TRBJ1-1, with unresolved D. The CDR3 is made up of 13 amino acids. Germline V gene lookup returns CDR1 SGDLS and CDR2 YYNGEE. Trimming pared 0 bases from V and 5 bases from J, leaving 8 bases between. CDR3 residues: CASSVGVATEAFF. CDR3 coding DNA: TGTGCCAGCAGCGTAGGGGTGGCTACTGAAGCTTTCTTT.

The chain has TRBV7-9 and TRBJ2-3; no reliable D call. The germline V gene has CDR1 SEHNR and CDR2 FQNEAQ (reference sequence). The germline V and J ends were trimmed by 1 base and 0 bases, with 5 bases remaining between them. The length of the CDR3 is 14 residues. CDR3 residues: CASSLELSTDTQYF. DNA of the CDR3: TGTGCCAGCAGCTTAGAATTGAGCACAGATACGCAGTATTTT.

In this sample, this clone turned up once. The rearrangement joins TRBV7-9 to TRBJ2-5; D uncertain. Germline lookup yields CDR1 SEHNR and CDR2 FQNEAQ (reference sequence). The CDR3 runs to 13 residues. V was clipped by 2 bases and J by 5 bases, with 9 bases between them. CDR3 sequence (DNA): TGTGCCAGCAGCTTATCAATTGGGGAGACCCAGTACTTC. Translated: CASSLSIGETQYF.

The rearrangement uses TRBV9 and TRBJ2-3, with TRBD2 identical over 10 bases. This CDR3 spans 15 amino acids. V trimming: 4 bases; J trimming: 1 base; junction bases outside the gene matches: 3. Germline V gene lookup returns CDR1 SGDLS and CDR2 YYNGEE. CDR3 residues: CASSTSGGGTDTQYF. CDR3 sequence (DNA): TGTGCCAGCAGCACCAGCGGGGGGGGCACAGATACGCAGTATTTT.

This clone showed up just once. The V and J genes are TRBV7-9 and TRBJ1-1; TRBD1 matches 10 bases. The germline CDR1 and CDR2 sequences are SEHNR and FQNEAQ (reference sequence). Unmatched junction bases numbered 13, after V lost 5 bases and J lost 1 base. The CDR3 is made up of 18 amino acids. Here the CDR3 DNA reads TGTGCCAGCAGCGTACCTGGACAGGGGGGAGGGAAGAACACTGAAGCTTTCTTT. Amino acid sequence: CASSVPGQGGGKNTEAFF.

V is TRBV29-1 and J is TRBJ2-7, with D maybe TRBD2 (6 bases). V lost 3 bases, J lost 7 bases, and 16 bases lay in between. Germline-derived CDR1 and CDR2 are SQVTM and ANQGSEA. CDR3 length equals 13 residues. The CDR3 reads CSVEGLATGEQYF. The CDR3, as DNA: TGCAGCGTTGAGGGGCTAGCGACGGGGGAGCAGTACTTC.

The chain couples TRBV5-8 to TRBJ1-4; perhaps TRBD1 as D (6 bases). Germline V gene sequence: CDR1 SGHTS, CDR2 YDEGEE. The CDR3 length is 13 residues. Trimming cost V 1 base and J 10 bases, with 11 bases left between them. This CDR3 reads CASSLYEGVKLFF. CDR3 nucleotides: TGTGCCAGCAGCTTGTACGAGGGGGTAAAACTGTTTTTT.

The CDR3 coding sequence is TGCGCCAGCAGCTTAGCGGGAGGGTACAGCAATGAGCAGTTCTTC. It is translated as CASSLAGGYSNEQFF. The chain combines TRBV5-1 with TRBJ2-1; TRBD2 agrees at 10 bases. J lost 6 bases, V lost 2 bases, and 5 bases had no gene match. This CDR3 comprises 15 residues. Germline CDR1 SGHRS, CDR2 YFSETQ.

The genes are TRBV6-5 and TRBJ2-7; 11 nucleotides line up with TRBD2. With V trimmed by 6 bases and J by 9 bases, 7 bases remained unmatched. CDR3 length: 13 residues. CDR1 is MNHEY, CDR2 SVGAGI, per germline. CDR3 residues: CASSGLAGGRQYF. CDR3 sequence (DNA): TGTGCCAGCAGCGGACTAGCGGGTGGCAGGCAGTACTTC.

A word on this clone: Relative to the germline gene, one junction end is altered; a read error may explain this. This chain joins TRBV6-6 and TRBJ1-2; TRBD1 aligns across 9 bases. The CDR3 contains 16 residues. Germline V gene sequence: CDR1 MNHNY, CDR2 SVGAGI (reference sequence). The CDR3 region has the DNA TGTGCCAGCAGTGACTCCACAGGGGGCATAGGTTATGGCTACACCTTC. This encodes CASSDSTGGIGYGYTF.

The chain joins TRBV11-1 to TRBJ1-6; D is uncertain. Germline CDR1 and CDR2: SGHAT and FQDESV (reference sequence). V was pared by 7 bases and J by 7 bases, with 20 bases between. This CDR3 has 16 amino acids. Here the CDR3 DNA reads TGTGCCAGCACGCTAGGGTGGCCCGCGGGAAATTCACCCCTCCACTTT. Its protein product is CASTLGWPAGNSPLHF.

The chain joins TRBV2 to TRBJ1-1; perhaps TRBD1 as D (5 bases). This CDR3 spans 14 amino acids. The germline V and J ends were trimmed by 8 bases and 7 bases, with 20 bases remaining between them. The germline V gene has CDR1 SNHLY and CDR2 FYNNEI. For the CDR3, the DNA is TGTGCCAGCCCGGCAGGGCTTACTCCCTATGAAGCTTTCTTT. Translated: CASPAGLTPYEAFF.

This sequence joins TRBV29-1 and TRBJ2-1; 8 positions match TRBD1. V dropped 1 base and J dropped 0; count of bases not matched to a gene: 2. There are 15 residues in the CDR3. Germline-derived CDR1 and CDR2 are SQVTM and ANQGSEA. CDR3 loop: CSVEVTGVSYNEQFF. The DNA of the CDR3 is TGCAGCGTTGAAGTGACAGGGGTCTCCTACAATGAGCAGTTCTTC.

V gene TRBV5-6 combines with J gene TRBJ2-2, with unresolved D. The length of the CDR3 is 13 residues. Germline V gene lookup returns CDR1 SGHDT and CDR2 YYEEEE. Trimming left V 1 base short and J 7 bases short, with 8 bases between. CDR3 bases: TGTGCCAGCAGCTTGCTTATGGTCGGGGAGCTGTTTTTT. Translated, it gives CASSLLMVGELFF.

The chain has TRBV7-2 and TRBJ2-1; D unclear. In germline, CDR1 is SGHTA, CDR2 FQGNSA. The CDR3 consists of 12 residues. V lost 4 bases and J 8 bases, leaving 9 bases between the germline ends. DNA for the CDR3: TGTGCCAGCAGCTCCCCCCCTTATGAGCAGTTCTTC. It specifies CASSSPPYEQFF.